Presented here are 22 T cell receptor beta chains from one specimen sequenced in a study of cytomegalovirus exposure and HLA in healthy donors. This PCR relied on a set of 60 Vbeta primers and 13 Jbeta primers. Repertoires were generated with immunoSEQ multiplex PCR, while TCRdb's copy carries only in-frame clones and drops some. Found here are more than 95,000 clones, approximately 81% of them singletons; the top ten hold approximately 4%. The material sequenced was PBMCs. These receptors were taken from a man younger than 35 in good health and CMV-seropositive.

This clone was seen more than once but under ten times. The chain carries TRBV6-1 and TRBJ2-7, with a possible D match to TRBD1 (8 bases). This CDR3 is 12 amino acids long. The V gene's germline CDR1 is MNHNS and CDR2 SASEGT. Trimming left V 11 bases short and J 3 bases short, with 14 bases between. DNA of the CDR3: TGTGCCTCGACAGGGGACTACTACGAGCAGTACTTC. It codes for CASTGDYYEQYF.

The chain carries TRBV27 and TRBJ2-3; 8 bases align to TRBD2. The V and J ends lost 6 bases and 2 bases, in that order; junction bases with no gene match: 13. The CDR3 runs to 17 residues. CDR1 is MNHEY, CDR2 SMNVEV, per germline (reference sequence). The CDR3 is CASSLQRGTRNTDTQYF. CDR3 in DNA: TGTGCCAGCAGCCTCCAGAGGGGGACTAGAAACACAGATACGCAGTATTTT.

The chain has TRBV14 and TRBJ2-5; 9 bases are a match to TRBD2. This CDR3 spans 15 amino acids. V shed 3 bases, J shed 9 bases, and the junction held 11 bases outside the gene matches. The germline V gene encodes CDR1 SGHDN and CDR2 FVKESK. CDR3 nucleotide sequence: TGTGCCAGCAGCCAGGCGAGCGGGGGGCCCGGGGCCCAGTACTTC. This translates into CASSQASGGPGAQYF.

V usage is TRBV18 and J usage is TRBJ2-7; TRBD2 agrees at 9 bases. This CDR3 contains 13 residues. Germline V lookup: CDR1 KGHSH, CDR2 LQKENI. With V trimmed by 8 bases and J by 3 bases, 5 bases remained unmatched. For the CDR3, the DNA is TGTGCCAGCGCGGGGGGGGCCCTCTACGAGCAGTACTTC. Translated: CASAGGALYEQYF.

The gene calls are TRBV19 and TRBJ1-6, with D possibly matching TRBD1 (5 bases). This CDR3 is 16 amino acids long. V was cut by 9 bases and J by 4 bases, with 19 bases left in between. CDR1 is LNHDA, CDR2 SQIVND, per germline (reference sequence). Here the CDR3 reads CASSKDIRAYNSPLHF. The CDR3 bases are TGTGCCAGCTCAAAAGACATCAGGGCATATAATTCACCCCTCCACTTT.

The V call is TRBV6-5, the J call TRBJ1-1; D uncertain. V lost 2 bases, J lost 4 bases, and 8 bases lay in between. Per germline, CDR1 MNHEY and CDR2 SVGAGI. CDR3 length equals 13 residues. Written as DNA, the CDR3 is TGTGCCAGCAGTTACGGGCAGAGCACTGAAGCTTTCTTT. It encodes CASSYGQSTEAFF.

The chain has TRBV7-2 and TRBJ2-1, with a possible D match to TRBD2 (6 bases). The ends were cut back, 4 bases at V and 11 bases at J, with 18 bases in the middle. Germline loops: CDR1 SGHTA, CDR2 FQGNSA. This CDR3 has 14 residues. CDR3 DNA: TGTGCCAGCAGCTATAGCGGACGAGACGTTAAGCAGTTCTTC. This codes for CASSYSGRDVKQFF.

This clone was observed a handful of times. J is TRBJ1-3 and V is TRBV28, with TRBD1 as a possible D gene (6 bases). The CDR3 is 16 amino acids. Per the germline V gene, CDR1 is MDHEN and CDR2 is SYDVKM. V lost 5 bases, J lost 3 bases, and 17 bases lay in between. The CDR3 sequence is CASSPPRGASGNTIYF. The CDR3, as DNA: TGTGCCAGCAGTCCGCCCCGGGGGGCGAGTGGAAACACCATATATTTT.

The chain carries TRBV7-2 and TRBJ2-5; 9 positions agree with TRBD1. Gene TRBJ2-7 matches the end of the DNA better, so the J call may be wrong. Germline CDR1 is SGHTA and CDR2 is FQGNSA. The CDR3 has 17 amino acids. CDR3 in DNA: TGTGCCAGCAGCTTAGCAGGAGGGGGGGGACAGGGTAACGAGCAGTACTTC. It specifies CASSLAGGGGQGNEQYF.

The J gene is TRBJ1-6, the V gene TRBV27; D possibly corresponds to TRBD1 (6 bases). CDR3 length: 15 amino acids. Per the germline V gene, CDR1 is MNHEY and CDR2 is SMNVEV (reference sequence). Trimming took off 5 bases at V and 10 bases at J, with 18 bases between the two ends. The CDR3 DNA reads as TGTGCCAGCAGTCTCCTACAGGGTCGGTCGTCACCCCTCCACTTT. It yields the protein CASSLLQGRSSPLHF.

The DNA for the CDR3 is TGTGCCAGCAGCCAAGATATCGGGACAGCGATGTGGTCGGGAATACTGTTTTTT. This gives the protein CASSQDIGTAMWSGILFF. V usage is TRBV4-2 and J usage is TRBJ1-4; 7 nucleotides match TRBD1. Trimming cost V 0 bases and J 13 bases; bases outside gene matches: 20. The CDR3 loop spans 18 amino acids. The germline V gene has CDR1 LGHNA and CDR2 YNFKEQ.

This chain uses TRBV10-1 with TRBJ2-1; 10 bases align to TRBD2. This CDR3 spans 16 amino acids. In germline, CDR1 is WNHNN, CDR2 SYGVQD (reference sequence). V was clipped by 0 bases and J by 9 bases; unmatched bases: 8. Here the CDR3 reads CASSESGLAGVSEQFF. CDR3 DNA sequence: TGCGCCAGCAGTGAGTCGGGTCTAGCGGGAGTAAGTGAGCAGTTCTTC.

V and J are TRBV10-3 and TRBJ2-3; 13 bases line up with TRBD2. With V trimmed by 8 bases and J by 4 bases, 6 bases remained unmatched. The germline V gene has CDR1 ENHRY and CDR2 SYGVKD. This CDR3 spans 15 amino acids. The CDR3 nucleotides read TGTGCCATCCGTCGGACTAGCGGGAGTGCAGATACGCAGTATTTT. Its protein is CAIRRTSGSADTQYF.

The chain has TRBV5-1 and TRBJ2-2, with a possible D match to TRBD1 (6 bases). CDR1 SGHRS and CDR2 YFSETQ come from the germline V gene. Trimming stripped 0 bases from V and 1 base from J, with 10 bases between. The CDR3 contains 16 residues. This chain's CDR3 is CASSLVTGLNTGELFF. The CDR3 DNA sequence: TGCGCCAGCAGCTTGGTAACAGGGCTGAACACCGGGGAGCTGTTTTTT.

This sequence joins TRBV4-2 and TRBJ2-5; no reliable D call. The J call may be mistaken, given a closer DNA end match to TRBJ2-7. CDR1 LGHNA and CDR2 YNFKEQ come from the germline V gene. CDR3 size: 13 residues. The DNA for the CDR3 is TGTGCCAGCAGCGAGTCCCGGGTCTACGAGCAGTACTTC. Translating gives CASSESRVYEQYF.

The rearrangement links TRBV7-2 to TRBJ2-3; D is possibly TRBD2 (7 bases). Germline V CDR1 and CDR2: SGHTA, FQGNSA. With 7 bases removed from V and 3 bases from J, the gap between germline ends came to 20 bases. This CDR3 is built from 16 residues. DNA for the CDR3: TGTGCCAGCAACTCCGTCTGGGGGGGGGCAACAGATACGCAGTATTTT. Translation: CASNSVWGGATDTQYF.

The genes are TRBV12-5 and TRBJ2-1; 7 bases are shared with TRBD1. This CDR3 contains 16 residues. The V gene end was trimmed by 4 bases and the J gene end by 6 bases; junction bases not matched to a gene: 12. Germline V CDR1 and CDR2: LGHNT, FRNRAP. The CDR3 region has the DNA TGTGCTAGTGGTTCCCCATACGGGACAGAGGGCAATGAGCAGTTCTTC. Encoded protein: CASGSPYGTEGNEQFF.

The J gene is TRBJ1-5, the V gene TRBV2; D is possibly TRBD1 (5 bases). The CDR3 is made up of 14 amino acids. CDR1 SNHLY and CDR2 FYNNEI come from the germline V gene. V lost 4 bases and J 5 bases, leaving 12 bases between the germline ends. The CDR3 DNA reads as TGTGCCAGCAGTGCGCGGCAGGGCCATCAGCCCCAGCATTTT. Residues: CASSARQGHQPQHF.

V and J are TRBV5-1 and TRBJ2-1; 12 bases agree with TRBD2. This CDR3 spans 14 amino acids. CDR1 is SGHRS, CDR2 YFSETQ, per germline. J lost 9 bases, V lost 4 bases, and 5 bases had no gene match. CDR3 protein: CASSPGLAGIEQFF. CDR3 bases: TGCGCCAGCAGCCCTGGACTAGCGGGGATTGAGCAGTTCTTC.

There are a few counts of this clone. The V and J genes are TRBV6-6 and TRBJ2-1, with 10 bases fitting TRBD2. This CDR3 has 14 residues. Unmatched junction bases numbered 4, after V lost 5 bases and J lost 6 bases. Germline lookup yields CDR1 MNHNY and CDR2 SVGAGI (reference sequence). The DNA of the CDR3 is TGTGCCAGCAGTCCCCGACTAGCGGGCAATGAGCAGTTCTTC. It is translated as CASSPRLAGNEQFF.

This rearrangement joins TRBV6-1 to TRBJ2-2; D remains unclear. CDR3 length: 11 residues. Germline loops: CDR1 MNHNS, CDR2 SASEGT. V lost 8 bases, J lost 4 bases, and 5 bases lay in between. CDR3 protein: CASRLTGELFF. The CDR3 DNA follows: TGTGCCAGCCGACTCACCGGGGAGCTGTTTTTT.

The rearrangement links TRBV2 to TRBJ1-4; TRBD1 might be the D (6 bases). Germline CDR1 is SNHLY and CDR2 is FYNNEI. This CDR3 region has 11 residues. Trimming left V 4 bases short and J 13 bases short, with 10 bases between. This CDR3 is CASSVRDTLFF. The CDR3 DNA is TGTGCCAGCAGTGTTCGGGACACACTGTTTTTT.